The 31 T cell receptor beta chains reported below all come from one sample, sequenced in a study of PD-1 blockade in classical Hodgkin lymphoma. Clones were read by immunoSEQ multiplex PCR, and TCRdb kept only the in-frame ones, dropping some. The sample comprises about 47,000 clones, about 80% of which are singletons, and roughly a fifth rests with the top ten. Time point of the sample: cycle 4 day 1 (C4D1), after 6 weeks of nivolumab. With no exception, relapse followed autologous stem cell transplantation in all patients, and brentuximab vedotin exposure varied. Sample: peripheral blood mononuclear cells (PBMCs), taken before the fourth cycle of nivolumab. The receptors shown here come from a human donor with classical Hodgkin lymphoma.

The J gene is TRBJ1-5, the V gene TRBV2; 7 nucleotides agree with TRBD1. CDR3 length equals 14 residues. Germline CDR1 and CDR2: SNHLY and FYNNEI. After removal of 4 bases from V and 7 bases from J, the junction contained 7 bases not matched to a gene. The CDR3 DNA reads TGTGCCAGCAGTGGGGGAAGGGGGCCACAGCCCCAGCATTTT. Its translation is CASSGGRGPQPQHF.

This chain links TRBV6-5 with TRBJ2-1, with 12 nucleotides matching TRBD2. The junction had 3 bases not matched to a gene; V was cut back by 0 bases and J by 6 bases. The CDR3 contains 16 residues. Per the germline V gene, CDR1 is MNHEY and CDR2 is SVGAGI. The CDR3 sequence: CASSYSETSGSNEQFF. CDR3 DNA sequence: TGTGCCAGCAGTTACTCGGAGACTAGCGGGAGCAATGAGCAGTTCTTC.

The chain uses TRBV18 and TRBJ2-2; 10 bases are shared with TRBD2. V dropped 3 bases and J dropped 1; count of bases not matched to a gene: 5. Per germline, CDR1 KGHSH and CDR2 LQKENI. The CDR3 contains 17 residues. The CDR3 DNA sequence: TGTGCCAGCTCACCTTTCGGACTAGCGGAGAACACCGGGGAGCTGTTTTTT. Encoded protein: CASSPFGLAENTGELFF.

This clone appeared once. The chain carries TRBV2 and TRBJ1-1; D is possibly TRBD1 (5 bases). The CDR3 consists of 14 residues. Germline assignment: CDR1 SNHLY and CDR2 FYNNEI. Trimming took off 8 bases at V and 0 bases at J, with 13 bases between the two ends. Here the CDR3 DNA reads TGTGCCAGCTCCAGGGAGGGCCTGAACACTGAAGCTTTCTTT. As protein: CASSREGLNTEAFF.

The chain has TRBV27 and TRBJ1-3; D is possibly TRBD1 (5 bases). The CDR3 runs 16 residues. Deletions cut 5 bases from V and 0 bases from J, with 14 bases between. Per the germline V gene, CDR1 is MNHEY and CDR2 is SMNVEV (reference sequence). DNA of the CDR3: TGTGCCAGCAGTGTCACAGGCGACTTCTCTGGAAACACCATATATTTT. Amino acid sequence: CASSVTGDFSGNTIYF.

The CDR3 DNA reads TGCGCCAGCAGCGAGAGGGACAGAGGGATCCCGGGGGCCCAGTACTTC. The encoded protein is CASSERDRGIPGAQYF. The V gene is TRBV5-1, the J gene TRBJ2-5; TRBD1 might be the D (7 bases). The V gene's germline CDR1 is SGHRS and CDR2 YFSETQ. There are 16 residues in the CDR3. The V gene lost 4 bases and the J gene lost 9 bases, with 25 bases spanning the gap.

The chain couples TRBV27 to TRBJ2-1, with TRBD1 identical over 11 bases. Germline V gives CDR1 MNHEY, CDR2 SMNVEV (reference sequence). V dropped 2 bases and J dropped 5; count of bases not matched to a gene: 5. The CDR3 spans 16 residues. DNA for the CDR3: TGTGCCAGCAGTTTACGGCCGGGACAGGGGGACAATGAGCAGTTCTTC. It specifies CASSLRPGQGDNEQFF.

This clone was seen once. The V call is TRBV5-5, the J call TRBJ1-1; no definite D call. The CDR3 totals 12 residues. With 8 bases removed from V and 0 bases from J, the gap between germline ends came to 8 bases. The germline V gene encodes CDR1 SGHKS and CDR2 YYEKEE (reference sequence). In DNA, the CDR3 is TGTGCCAGTCTGATCGTGAACACTGAAGCTTTCTTT. It codes for CASLIVNTEAFF.

The chain recombines TRBV27 with TRBJ2-1; the D is unclear. The germline V and J ends were trimmed by 4 bases and 9 bases, with 10 bases remaining between them. Germline loops: CDR1 MNHEY, CDR2 SMNVEV (reference sequence). The CDR3 spans 12 residues. As DNA, the CDR3 is TGTGCCAGCAGTTCCCGTTTCGGTGAGCAGTTCTTC. Translating it yields CASSSRFGEQFF.

In this sample, this clone turned up a few times. This chain links TRBV27 with TRBJ2-7; tentatively, D is TRBD1 or TRBD2 (5 bases each). Trimming left V 4 bases short and J 4 bases short, with 11 bases between. CDR1 is MNHEY, CDR2 SMNVEV, per germline (reference sequence). The CDR3 sequence is 13 residues long. In DNA form, the CDR3 reads TGTGCCAGCAGTTGGGGGAAGAAATACGAGCAGTACTTC. It encodes CASSWGKKYEQYF.

This chain connects TRBV28 to TRBJ2-5; D is ambiguous. CDR3 size: 14 residues. Looked up from germline, CDR1 is MDHEN and CDR2 is SYDVKM. The V and J ends lost 5 bases and 1 base respectively, with 11 bases between them. The CDR3 loop is CASSLARVQETQYF. The CDR3 region has the DNA TGTGCCAGCAGTCTGGCAAGGGTCCAAGAGACCCAGTACTTC. The full variable domain, in which reference TRBV28 and TRBJ2-5 provide the parts outside the CDR3, is DVKVTQSSRYLVKRTGEKVFLECVQDMDHENMFWYRQDPGLGLRLIYFSYDVKMKEKGDIPEGYSVSREKKERFSLILESASTNQTSMYLCASSLARVQETQYFGPGTRLLVL.

The chain joins TRBV5-1 to TRBJ1-1; D call uncertain. The CDR3 is made up of 13 amino acids. The germline V and J ends were trimmed by 3 bases and 6 bases, with 12 bases remaining between them. Germline V CDR1 and CDR2: SGHRS, YFSETQ. CDR3 in DNA: TGCGCCAGCAGCTGGCGGGATGGGCCTGAAGCTTTCTTT. Translation: CASSWRDGPEAFF. The variable domain in full, completed from reference TRBV5-1 and TRBJ1-1, reads KAGVTQTPRYLIKTRGQQVTLSCSPISGHRSVSWYQQTPGQGLQFLFEYFSETQRNKGNFPGRFSGRQFSNSRSEMNVSTLELGDSALYLCASSWRDGPEAFFGQGTRLTVV.

The chain has TRBV11-2 and TRBJ1-4; 7 bases are a match to TRBD1. Germline V gives CDR1 SGHAT, CDR2 FQNNGV. The V segment lost 3 bases and the J segment 5 bases; nucleotides outside the gene matches: 6. This CDR3 region has 15 residues. The CDR3 nucleotides are TGTGCCAGCAGCTTTATGGACAGGCGCAATGAAAAACTGTTTTTT. This gives the protein CASSFMDRRNEKLFF.

This clone occurred once. This sequence joins TRBV5-4 and TRBJ2-7, with 7 bases lining up with TRBD1. Trimming removed 4 bases from V and 2 bases from J; junction bases left unmatched: 6. The CDR3 has 14 residues. Per the germline V gene, CDR1 is SGHNT and CDR2 is YYREEE (reference sequence). DNA for the CDR3: TGTGCCAGCAGCGTACAGGGGAACCCCTACGAGCAGTACTTC. Protein sequence: CASSVQGNPYEQYF.

The CDR3, as DNA: TGTGCCAGCAGCAGGGGACAGGGGATCGAGGTCCAAGAGACCCAGTACTTC. It translates to CASSRGQGIEVQETQYF. The rearrangement links TRBV13 to TRBJ2-5; 10 bases align to TRBD1. J lost 1 base, V lost 5 bases, and 10 bases had no gene match. The CDR3 totals 17 residues. Germline V gene data show CDR1 as PRHDT and CDR2 as FYEKMQ (reference sequence). The full variable domain, with the rest looked up from reference TRBV13 and TRBJ2-5, is AAGVIQSPRHLIKEKRETATLKCYPIPRHDTVYWYQQGPGQDPQFLISFYEKMQSDKGSIPDRFSAQQFSDYHSELNMSSLELGDSALYFCASSRGQGIEVQETQYFGPGTRLLVL.

The chain has TRBV6-4 and TRBJ1-1; D is uncertain. Germline values: CDR1 MRHNA, CDR2 SNTAGT. The CDR3 contains 13 residues. Trimming stripped 0 bases from V and 10 bases from J, with 12 bases between. The CDR3 loop is CASSDSSSGRAFF. As DNA, the CDR3 is TGTGCCAGCAGTGACTCGTCGTCAGGTCGAGCTTTCTTT.

This rearrangement joins TRBV11-3 to TRBJ2-2; D not certain. The CDR3 is 12 amino acids. With 5 bases removed from V and 6 bases from J, the gap between germline ends came to 7 bases. The germline gives CDR1 SGHNT, CDR2 YENEEA. CDR3 protein: CASSETAGELFF. CDR3 coding DNA: TGTGCCAGCAGCGAGACCGCCGGGGAGCTGTTTTTT.

The chain has TRBV6-5 and TRBJ1-1, with D possibly matching TRBD1 (5 bases). CDR3 length: 11 residues. V dropped 8 bases and J dropped 5 bases, with 9 bases sitting between them. Germline lookup yields CDR1 MNHEY and CDR2 SVGAGI. CDR3 nucleotide sequence: TGTGCCAGCGGCCAGGGAACTGAAGCTTTCTTT. It encodes CASGQGTEAFF.

Here the CDR3 reads CASDSKGEETQYF. The DNA for the CDR3 is TGTGCCAGTGATTCCAAGGGGGAAGAGACCCAGTACTTC. The genes are TRBV2 and TRBJ2-5, with D perhaps TRBD1 (6 bases). The CDR3 has 13 residues. Germline V gene sequence: CDR1 SNHLY, CDR2 FYNNEI. Trimming cost V 9 bases and J 3 bases, with 14 bases left between them.

The rearrangement joins TRBV15 to TRBJ1-1, with a tentative D call TRBD1 (6 bases). The germline V and J ends were trimmed by 4 bases and 3 bases, with 15 bases remaining between them. Per the germline V gene, CDR1 is LNHNV and CDR2 is YYDKDF (reference sequence). This CDR3 contains 15 residues. The CDR3 loop is CATSTRTAYHTEAFF. CDR3 DNA sequence: TGTGCCACCAGCACCCGGACAGCTTACCACACTGAAGCTTTCTTT.

The chain joins TRBV13 to TRBJ2-7; 13 bases align to TRBD2. V dropped 0 bases and J dropped 4; count of bases not matched to a gene: 3. This CDR3 comprises 16 residues. Germline CDR1 PRHDT, CDR2 FYEKMQ (reference sequence). In DNA, the CDR3 is TGTGCCAGCAGCTTAGGCGGACTAGCGGGGGCATACGAGCAGTACTTC. Translation gives CASSLGGLAGAYEQYF.

This chain links TRBV19 with TRBJ1-4; no definite D call. The germline V gene encodes CDR1 LNHDA and CDR2 SQIVND (reference sequence). Trimming removed 1 base from V and 7 bases from J, with 7 bases in between. The CDR3 consists of 13 residues. As DNA, the CDR3 is TGTGCCAGTAGTATAGTAGTTTCTGAAAAACTGTTTTTT. Its translation: CASSIVVSEKLFF.

The rearrangement links TRBV11-2 to TRBJ1-1; no firm D call. With 7 bases removed from V and 8 bases from J, the gap between germline ends came to 11 bases. Germline V gene lookup returns CDR1 SGHAT and CDR2 FQNNGV. The CDR3 has 11 amino acids. CDR3 DNA: TGTGCCAGCACCTTGGGGTCGGAAGCTTTCTTT. Protein sequence: CASTLGSEAFF.

The V and J genes are TRBV5-5 and TRBJ2-7, with 12 positions matching TRBD1. Germline assignment: CDR1 SGHKS and CDR2 YYEKEE (reference sequence). CDR3 length: 15 residues. V was clipped by 4 bases and J by 12 bases; unmatched bases: 14. CDR3 nucleotide sequence: TGTGCCAGCAGCCGAGAGCCGGGACAGGGGGCTTTGGGGTACTTC. Its protein is CASSREPGQGALGYF.

The chain is built from TRBV20-1 and TRBJ1-2; D remains ambiguous. The germline gives CDR1 DFQATT, CDR2 SNEGSKA (reference sequence). The CDR3 is 11 amino acids. Trimming stripped 1 base from V and 6 bases from J, with 6 bases between. The chain's CDR3 is CSARAVDGYTF. The CDR3 nucleotides read TGCAGTGCTAGAGCCGTGGATGGCTACACCTTC.

The genes are TRBV14 and TRBJ2-1; TRBD2 matches at 12 bases. The trim removed 6 bases at V and 3 bases at J, leaving 15 bases unmatched. This CDR3 is 19 amino acids long. Germline CDR1 and CDR2: SGHDN and FVKESK. CDR3 sequence (DNA): TGTGCCAGCAGTGCGGGCAGGACTAGCGGGGTTCCCAACTACAATGAGCAGTTCTTC. Residues: CASSAGRTSGVPNYNEQFF.

V gene TRBV7-3 combines with J gene TRBJ2-1; 10 bases are shared with TRBD2. The length of the CDR3 is 15 residues. The germline V gene encodes CDR1 SGHTA and CDR2 FQGTGA. Losses at the gene ends were 3 bases for V and 4 bases for J; bases not matched to a gene: 3. The CDR3 region is CASSLVAGGYNEQFF. The CDR3 bases are TGTGCCAGCAGCTTGGTAGCGGGGGGTTACAATGAGCAGTTCTTC. Together with reference TRBV7-3 and TRBJ2-1, the CDR3 gives the full variable domain: GAGVSQTPSNKVTEKGKYVELRCDPISGHTALYWYRQSLGQGPEFLIYFQGTGAADDSGLPNDRFFAVRPEGSVSTLKIQRTERGDSAVYLCASSLVAGGYNEQFFGPGTRLTVL.

The V gene is TRBV6-5, the J gene TRBJ1-2, with D unresolved. This CDR3 has 15 amino acids. Trimming took 5 bases from V and 1 from J, leaving 14 bases between them. The V gene's germline CDR1 is MNHEY and CDR2 SVGAGI. CDR3 coding DNA: TGTGCCAGCAGTACACAACCGGGAGTTAACTATGGCTACACCTTC. Translating it yields CASSTQPGVNYGYTF.

The chain recombines TRBV28 with TRBJ1-2; the D is unclear. Germline V gene sequence: CDR1 MDHEN, CDR2 SYDVKM. V gave up 6 bases and J gave up 1 base, with 9 bases separating them. The CDR3 spans 13 residues. The CDR3 DNA sequence: TGTGCCAGCAGCCCTGGAATTAACTATGGCTACACCTTC. Its translation is CASSPGINYGYTF.

The rearrangement uses TRBV4-1 and TRBJ2-1; unclear D gene. Between the trimmed V and J ends, which lost 4 bases and 4 bases, there was a span of 14 bases. CDR3 size: 15 residues. Per the germline V gene, CDR1 is MGHRA and CDR2 is YSYEKL. The CDR3, as DNA: TGCGCCAGCAGCCTCCGGTCTTCCGGATACAATGAGCAGTTCTTC. It yields the protein CASSLRSSGYNEQFF.

The chain recombines TRBV11-1 with TRBJ1-1; TRBD1 agrees at 8 bases. With V trimmed by 1 base and J by 8 bases, 6 bases remained unmatched. CDR1 is SGHAT and CDR2 is FQDESV in the germline V gene (reference sequence). CDR3 length: 14 amino acids. CDR3 coding DNA: TGTGCCAGCAGCTTAGACCCCGGGACAGGAGAAGCTTTCTTT. This encodes CASSLDPGTGEAFF.